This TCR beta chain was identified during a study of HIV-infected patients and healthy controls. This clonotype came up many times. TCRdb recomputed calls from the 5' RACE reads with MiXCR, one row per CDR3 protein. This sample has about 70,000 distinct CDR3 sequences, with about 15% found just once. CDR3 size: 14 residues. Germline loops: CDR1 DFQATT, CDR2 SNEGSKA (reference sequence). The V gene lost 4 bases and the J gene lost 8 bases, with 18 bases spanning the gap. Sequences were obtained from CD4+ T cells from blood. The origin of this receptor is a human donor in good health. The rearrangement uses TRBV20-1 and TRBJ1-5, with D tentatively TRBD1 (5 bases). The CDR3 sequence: CSATRRQSGKPQHF. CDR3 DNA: TGCAGTGCTACAAGAAGACAGTCAGGGAAGCCCCAGCATTTT.